This T cell receptor beta chain is drawn from a study of blood T cells in healthy people across ages. Each donor gave around 9.6 milliliters of peripheral blood. Study-level results: Long-lived donors had more naive CD4+ cells and higher diversity than aged donors.

In this sample, this clonotype turned up a few times. Its antigen remains unidentified. The germline V gene encodes CDR1 MRHNA and CDR2 SNTAGT. The V segment lost 3 bases and the J segment 8 bases; nucleotides outside the gene matches: 4. The CDR3 has 14 residues. It was with a sample-barcoded 5' primer and a J-beta primer mix that a second PCR of about 7 to 12 cycles was run. From the 5' RACE reads, TCRdb called clonotypes with MiXCR, one entry per CDR3 protein. The sample lists 500,000 to 650,000 distinct CDR3 sequences, around a quarter occurring once. Another study also made use of these data, one on T cells of mothers and their children. This second study notes: Donation came from three healthy Caucasian mothers together with their six children. There was no detection of any persistent microchimeric T cell clones.

The receptor comes from a boy aged 2-15 years in good health. Sequenced: blood. The genes are TRBV6-4 and TRBJ1-6; 7 nucleotides match TRBD1. CDR3 in amino acids: CASSEEQGYSPLHF. For the CDR3, the DNA is TGTGCCAGCAGTGAGGAACAGGGGTATTCACCCCTCCACTTT.